This TCR beta chain stems from a study of blood T cell repertoires in COVID-19. The assay was immunoSEQ multiplex PCR, and TCRdb's table has in-frame clones only and misses some. Seen here are hundreds of thousands of clones, roughly nine tenths observed once, and the top ten hold 2% to 2.5%. V lost 5 bases to trimming and J lost 3 bases, with 13 bases between them. The CDR3 is made up of 15 amino acids. The germline V gene encodes CDR1 KGHSH and CDR2 LQKENI. This clonotype was sampled from a woman aged 50 to 60 with acute or convalescent COVID-19. V is TRBV18 and J is TRBJ2-2; D is unresolved. Sequencing input: peripheral blood. The CDR3 DNA reads TGTGCCAGCTCAGCAGAGAGGCCGGACACCGGGGAGCTGTTTTTT. Amino acid sequence: CASSAERPDTGELFF. The whole variable domain, remainder taken from reference TRBV18 and TRBJ2-2, is NAGVMQNPRHLVRRRGQEARLRCSPMKGHSHVYWYRQLPEEGLKFMVYLQKENIIDESGMPKERFSAEFPKEGPSILRIQQVVRGDSAAYFCASSAERPDTGELFFGEGSRLTVL.